The rows below give T cell receptor beta chains drawn from one sample of a study of cytomegalovirus exposure and HLA in healthy donors. TCRdb's table, derived via immunoSEQ multiplex PCR, lists solely in-frame clones and lacks some. The table has some 150,000 clones, approximately 80% seen once; the top ten hold approximately 6.1%. The sequenced material came from PBMCs. These receptor sequences come from a man between 25 and 39 years old in good health and CMV-seropositive. Each CDR3 is given with its conserved first and last residue. Fields, in order: V gene, CDR3 protein.

TRBV4-2	CASSHPYSYEQYF
TRBV21-1	CASSKVQGLAYEQYF
TRBV12-5	CASGPGQGVSGNTIYF
TRBV2	CASRPLAGGNNEQFF
TRBV12-5	CASGSSGLAGVTDTQYF
TRBV7-5	CVRSRGTGTREQFF
TRBV2	CASRITRTGPTDTQYF
TRBV7-6	CASSLNYRELGNEQFF
TRBV19	CASTGGLASFYNEQFF
TRBV15	CATSSGGLEADTQYF
TRBV9	CASSPPTGRFSYNEQFF
TRBV19	CASSHGQVLSYNEQFF
TRBV28	CASSLSSGWNTEAFF
TRBV5-4	CASSSHRAGGNNEQFF
TRBV18	CASSPQTGVETQYF
TRBV7-9	CASSLGQGHTEAFF
TRBV5-1	CASSLGRAGGPQETQYF
TRBV28	CASSQTGLNTGELFF
TRBV28	CASSNRAAEKLFF
TRBV4-1	CASSQIIRRNTEAFF
TRBV27	CASSRLTGITEAFF
TRBV5-1	CASSGGDRGGEKLFF
TRBV6-5	CASRAGGSGANVLTF
TRBV6-6	CAGRQERNQPQHF
TRBV6-5	CASSRQGAGTEAFF
TRBV12-5	CASGLPRGQTNYGYTF
TRBV2	CASSEVGRGTFF
TRBV19	CASSAGTGWQTRAKNIQYF
TRBV27	CASSFLPVTEAFF
TRBV5-5	CASSITGLEQYF
TRBV6-5	CASSTHRETQYF
TRBV7-2	CASSFGTLRTDTQYF
TRBV9	CASSPVTTSTDTQYF
TRBV2	CASSEETSATYEQYF
TRBV7-6	CASSLASRALRLFF
TRBV2	CASSAVLAGEYEQYF
TRBV28	CASSVREKSYEQYF
TRBV20-1	CSVEGGGEQYF
TRBV2	CASRGQGFPNQPQHF
TRBV19	CASPGQPEKLFF
TRBV30	CAWSEQGNEQYF